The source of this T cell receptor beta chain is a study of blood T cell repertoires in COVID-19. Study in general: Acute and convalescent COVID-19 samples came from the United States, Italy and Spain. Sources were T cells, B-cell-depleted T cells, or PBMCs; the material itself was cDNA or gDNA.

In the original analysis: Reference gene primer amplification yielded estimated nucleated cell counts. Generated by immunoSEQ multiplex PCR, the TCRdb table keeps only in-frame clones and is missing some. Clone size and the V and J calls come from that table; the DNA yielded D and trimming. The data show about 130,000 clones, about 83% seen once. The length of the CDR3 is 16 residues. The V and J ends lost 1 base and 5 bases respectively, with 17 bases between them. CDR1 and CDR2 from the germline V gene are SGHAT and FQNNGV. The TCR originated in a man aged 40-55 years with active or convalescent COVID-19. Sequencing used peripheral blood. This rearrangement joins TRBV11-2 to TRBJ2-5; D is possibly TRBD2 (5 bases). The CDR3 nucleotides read TGTGCCAGCAGCTTAGGCCCCAGAGAGGGATCGGAGACCCAGTACTTC. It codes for CASSLGPREGSETQYF.